This T cell receptor (beta chain) was profiled in a study of T cells in Graves' hyperthyroidism and ophthalmopathy. General observations from the study: Median prediction lead before ophthalmopathy onset was about 6.3 months with the model.

As regards this clonotype: Its specificity is not known.

Uncontrolled infections, other autoimmune diseases, pregnancy or lactation led to exclusion of patients. RNA transcripts provided the source from which TCR beta CDR3 regions were amplified. The HTBI primer set was used in a first-round RT-PCR of the TCR CDR3. TCRdb independently ran MiXCR on the multiplex PCR reads; one entry per CDR3 protein. Here the sample spans around 500,000 distinct CDR3 sequences, roughly 15% being singletons. Germline V gives CDR1 KGHDR, CDR2 SFDVKD. Between the trimmed V and J ends, which lost 4 bases and 0 bases, there was a span of 6 bases. The CDR3 has 13 residues. The sequencing sample was made of blood. This chain uses TRBV24-1 with TRBJ2-7; no firm D call. The sequence was collected from a woman aged 30 to 39 with Graves' ophthalmopathy. CDR3 bases: TGTGCCACCAGTGACCCGGGCTCCTACGAGCAGTACTTC. It specifies CATSDPGSYEQYF.